This T cell receptor beta chain was recorded in a study of T-cell reconstitution after alpha-beta-depleted transplantation in children. The CDR3 consists of 13 residues. Germline CDR1 DFQATT, CDR2 SNEGSKA (reference sequence). Trimming shortened V by 7 bases and J by 1 base, and 12 bases separated the two germline ends. Details on this clonotype: No antigen is known for it.

The study, taken as a whole, reports: Among T cells one year after transplant, newly produced cells accounted for most counts and diversity. The study reportedly traced alpha-beta T cells about two months after transplant to several hundred expanded graft clones. The study traced high day-60 TCRbeta diversity in some patients to surviving recipient T cells and thymic progenitors.

Unique molecular identifiers tagged the TCRbeta library. TCRdb re-called the PCR reads through MiXCR, storing one row per CDR3 protein. Of around 250,000 distinct CDR3 sequences listed, roughly 26% were seen once; the top ten hold around 2.5%. The specimen was PBMCs, collected before TCRalphabeta/CD19-depleted stem cell transplant. This chain joins TRBV20-1 and TRBJ2-3; D gene ambiguous. This receptor was obtained from a girl aged 2-15 years with Fanconi anemia, due to receive a stem cell transplant. The DNA of the CDR3 is TGCAGTGTAGCTGGCTATGGCACAGATACGCAGTATTTT. Encoded protein: CSVAGYGTDTQYF.